The T cell receptor beta chain described here comes from a study of tumor and adjacent non-tumor tissue in lung cancer. General study results and limits: Normal lung showed higher cumulative top 100 clone frequency than tumor.

A remark on this clonotype: No antigen is known for it.

Three rounds of nested PCR, following a modified ARM-PCR protocol, produced the TCRbeta library. TCRdb ran MiXCR on the multiplex PCR reads and lists one entry per CDR3 protein. The sample has some 73,000 distinct CDR3 sequences; roughly 80% are singletons. This sample's RNA came from whole unsorted tissue. Distant lung tissue was collected more than 3 cm away from the tumor edge. Donors were chemotherapy-naive, newly diagnosed lung cancer surgical patients in China, August–late 2014. The clonotype was recovered from a man in his sixties with non-small cell lung cancer. Material for sequencing was distant non-tumor lung tissue.

CDR3: CSIVPFDQPSDSEQFF. CDR3 nucleotide sequence: TGCAGCATTGTTCCCTTTGATCAGCCCTCTGACAGTGAGCAGTTCTTC. J is TRBJ2-1 and V is TRBV29-1; weak D call: TRBD1 (5 bases). This CDR3 contains 16 residues. Germline loops: CDR1 SQVTM, CDR2 ANQGSEA. The ends were cut back, 8 bases at V and 9 bases at J, with 29 bases in the middle.